The entry below gives a single TCR beta chain sequence along with its context. The sample comes from a study of T cells after posttransplantation cyclophosphamide. Germline V gene data show CDR1 as SNHLY and CDR2 as FYNNEI. The V end lost 6 bases, the J end lost 6 bases, and 18 bases lay between the germline ends. The CDR3 length is 14 residues. Sampled 1 year posttransplant, controls received myeloablative marrow transplants, methotrexate and a calcineurin inhibitor. TCRdb's copy holds only in-frame clones and misses some; the assay was immunoSEQ multiplex PCR. The data hold about 16,000 clones, with 85% observed a single time.

The origin of this receptor is a female patient aged 18 to 29 who received an allogeneic stem cell transplant from an unrelated donor, was CMV-positive, and had acute and chronic GVHD. The graft donor may account for some of the T cells. The chain recombines TRBV2 with TRBJ2-7; a possible D gene is TRBD2 (7 bases). The sample here was PBMCs, taken after allogeneic stem cell transplant with calcineurin inhibitor and methotrexate. CDR3: CASRPTSGGGEQYF. The CDR3 DNA sequence: TGTGCCAGCAGGCCCACCTCGGGGGGCGGCGAGCAGTACTTC.